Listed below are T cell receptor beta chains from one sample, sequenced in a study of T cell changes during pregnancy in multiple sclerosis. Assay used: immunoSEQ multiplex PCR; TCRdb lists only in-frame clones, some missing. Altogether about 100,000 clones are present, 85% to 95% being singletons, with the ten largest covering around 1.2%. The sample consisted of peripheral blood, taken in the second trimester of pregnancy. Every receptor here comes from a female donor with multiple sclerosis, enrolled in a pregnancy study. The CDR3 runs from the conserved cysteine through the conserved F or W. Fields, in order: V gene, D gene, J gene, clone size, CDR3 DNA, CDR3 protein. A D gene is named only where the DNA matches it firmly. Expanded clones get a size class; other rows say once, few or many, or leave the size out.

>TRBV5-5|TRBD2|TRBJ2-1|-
TGTGCCAGCGGGAAATTAGCGGGAGGGTTGGATGAGCAGTTCTTC
CASGKLAGGLDEQFF
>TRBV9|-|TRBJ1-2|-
TGTGCCAGCAGCGTACGGGTCTATGATGGCTACACCTTC
CASSVRVYDGYTF
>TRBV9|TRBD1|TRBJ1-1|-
TGTGCCAGCAGCGCAGGGACAGTAGAAGCTTTCTTT
CASSAGTVEAFF
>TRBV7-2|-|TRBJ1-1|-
TGTGCCAGCAGCCCAAAACCCCGGGAAGCTTTCTTT
CASSPKPREAFF
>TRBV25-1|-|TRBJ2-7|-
TGTGCCAGCAGGGACGCGGGACAGTCCTACGAGCAGTACTTC
CASRDAGQSYEQYF
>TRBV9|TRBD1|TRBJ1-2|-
TGTGCCAGCAGCGCCCTCACAGGGGGCTATGGCTACACCTTC
CASSALTGGYGYTF
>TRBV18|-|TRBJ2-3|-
TGTGCCAGCTCACCAGCGGGAGATACGCAGTATTTT
CASSPAGDTQYF
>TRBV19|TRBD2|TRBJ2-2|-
TGTGCCAGTAGTATAAAAGCAGCGGGAGTAGAGCTGTTTTTT
CASSIKAAGVELFF
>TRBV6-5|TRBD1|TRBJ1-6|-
TGTGCCAGCAGTCCTATGACAGGGAAAAGCTCACCCCTCCACTTT
CASSPMTGKSSPLHF
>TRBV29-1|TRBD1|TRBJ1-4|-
TGCAGCGTTGGACAGGGAGCGAATGAAAAACTGTTTTTT
CSVGQGANEKLFF
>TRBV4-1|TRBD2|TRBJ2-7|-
TGCGCCAGCAGCCAAGGCGAGCGGGAGGGATACGAGCAGTACTTC
CASSQGEREGYEQYF
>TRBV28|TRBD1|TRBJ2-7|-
TGTGCCAGCAGCAGACCCGGGACAGTCTACGAGCAGTACTTC
CASSRPGTVYEQYF
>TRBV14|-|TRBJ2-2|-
TGTGCCAGCAGCCCGAGGGTCTCCCGGGAGCTGTTTTTT
CASSPRVSRELFF
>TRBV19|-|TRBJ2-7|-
TGTGCCAGTAGTACACAGGGTATCCACGAGCAGTACTTC
CASSTQGIHEQYF
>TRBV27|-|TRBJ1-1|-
TGTGCCAGCAGTTACCGTAGGAACACTGAAGCTTTCTTT
CASSYRRNTEAFF
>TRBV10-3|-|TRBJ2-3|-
TGTGCCATCAGTGACGGTAGGGGCGGGGCGAGCACAGATACGCAGTATTTT
CAISDGRGGASTDTQYF
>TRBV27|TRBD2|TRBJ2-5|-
TGTGCCAGCAGTCCGTTTGCGGGAGACCGAGAGACCCAGTACTTC
CASSPFAGDRETQYF
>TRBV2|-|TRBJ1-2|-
TGTGCCAGCAGGCGACAGGATCTATATGGCTACACCTTC
CASRRQDLYGYTF
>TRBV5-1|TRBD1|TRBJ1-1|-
TGCGCCAGCAGCTTGGCGGGCCAGGGGACAGGGTTGGGGGCTTTCTTT
CASSLAGQGTGLGAFF
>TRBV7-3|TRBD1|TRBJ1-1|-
TGTGCCAGCAGCTTCTCCGGGACAGGAGGGGTCACTGAAGCTTTCTTT
CASSFSGTGGVTEAFF
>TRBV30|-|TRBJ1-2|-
TGTGCCTGCGGGGATCCCTTCTATGGCTACACCTTC
CACGDPFYGYTF
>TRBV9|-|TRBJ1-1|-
TGTGCCAGCAGGGACGAGGGTATGAACACTGAAGCTTTCTTT
CASRDEGMNTEAFF
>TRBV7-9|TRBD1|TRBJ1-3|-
TGTGCCAGCAGCTCGGGACAGGGGGCTGGAAACACCATATATTTT
CASSSGQGAGNTIYF
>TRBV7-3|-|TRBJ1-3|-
TGTGCCAGCAGCTTAACAGGGGGAACTGGAAACACCATATATTTT
CASSLTGGTGNTIYF
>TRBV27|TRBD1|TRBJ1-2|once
TGTGCCAGCAGTTTAAGACAGGGAGGAGGAGATGGCTACACCTTC
CASSLRQGGGDGYTF
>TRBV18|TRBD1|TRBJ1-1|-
TGTGCCAGCTCACCACCTAAGGGGGCCACCGAAGCTTTCTTT
CASSPPKGATEAFF
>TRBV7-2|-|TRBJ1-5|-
TGTGCCAGCAGCTCTCAGGGTAGCAATCAGCCCCAGCATTTT
CASSSQGSNQPQHF
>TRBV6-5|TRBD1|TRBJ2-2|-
TGTGCCAGCAGTTACTCCGGGACAGTATGGGCGGGGGAGCTGTTTTTT
CASSYSGTVWAGELFF
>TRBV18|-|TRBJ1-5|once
TGTGCCAGCTCACCACTGAGCCGCGCGGCCCAGCATTTT
CASSPLSRAAQHF
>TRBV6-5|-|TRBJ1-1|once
TGTGCCAGCAGCCCCCGTGACAGTCGAGCTTTCTTT
CASSPRDSRAFF
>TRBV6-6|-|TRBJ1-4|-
TGTGCCAGCAGAGGGTCTGGGGGCATGGATGAAAAACTGTTTTTT
CASRGSGGMDEKLFF
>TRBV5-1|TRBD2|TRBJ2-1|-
TGCGCCAGCAGCTTGCTAGCGGGAAACCGAAATGAGCAGTTCTTC
CASSLLAGNRNEQFF
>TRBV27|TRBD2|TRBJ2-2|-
TGTGCCAGCAGTTTCCTTACCGGGAGGGAAACCGGGGAGCTGTTTTTT
CASSFLTGRETGELFF
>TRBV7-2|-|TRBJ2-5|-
TGTGCCAGCAGCTTAGACTGGGGCAGCCAAGAGACCCAGTACTTC
CASSLDWGSQETQYF
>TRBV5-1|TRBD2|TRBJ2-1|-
TGCGCCAGCAGCTGGGGACTAGCGGGAGGTTACTACAATGAGCAGTTCTTC
CASSWGLAGGYYNEQFF
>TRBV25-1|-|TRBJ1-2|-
TGTGCCAGCAGTGAATATGGGCCCCCTAATAGGCGTGATGGCTACACCTTC
CASSEYGPPNRRDGYTF
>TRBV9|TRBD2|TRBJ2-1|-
TGTGCCAGCAGCGTAAGCGGGGGGGCCTTTAATGAGCAGTTCTTC
CASSVSGGAFNEQFF
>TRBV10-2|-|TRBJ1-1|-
TGCGCCAGCAGAAAAGGGACTATGAATCTGAACACTGAAGCTTTCTTT
CASRKGTMNLNTEAFF
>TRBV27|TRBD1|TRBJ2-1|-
TGTGCCAGCAGTTCGGACAGGGACAGGTACAATGAGCAGTTCTTC
CASSSDRDRYNEQFF
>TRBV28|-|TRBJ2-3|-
TGTGCCAGCAACCCTCCGAGGACACCTAGCACAGATACGCAGTATTTT
CASNPPRTPSTDTQYF
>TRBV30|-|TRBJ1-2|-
TGTGCCTGGAGGGCCTCGGGACTCCTTAACTATGGCTACACCTTC
CAWRASGLLNYGYTF
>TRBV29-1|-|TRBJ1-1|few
TGCAGCGTTGAAGAAGGCGGGGGAGCTTTCTTT
CSVEEGGGAFF
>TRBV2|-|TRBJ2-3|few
TGTGCCAGCAGTGCACCAGGGGTTAGCACAGATACGCAGTATTTT
CASSAPGVSTDTQYF
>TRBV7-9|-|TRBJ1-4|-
TGTGCCAGCAGCGCAGGGCAGGCCGGCGGTGAAAAACTGTTTTTT
CASSAGQAGGEKLFF
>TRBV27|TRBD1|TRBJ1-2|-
TGTGCCAGCAGTTTAGGGGACAGCTATGGCTACACCTTC
CASSLGDSYGYTF
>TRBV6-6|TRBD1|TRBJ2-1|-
TGTGCCAGCAGTTACTCGACAGGGGGCGGCCGAAAGTTCTTC
CASSYSTGGGRKFF
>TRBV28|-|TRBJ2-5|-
TGTGCCAGCAGTTTTGGGCGGGGCCAGATTCGGGAGACCCAGTACTTC
CASSFGRGQIRETQYF
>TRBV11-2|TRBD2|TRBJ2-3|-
TGTGCCAGCAGCCAACTAGCGGGGGGCACAGATACGCAGTATTTT
CASSQLAGGTDTQYF
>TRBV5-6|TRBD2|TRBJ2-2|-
TGTGCCAGCAGCTTTTCCGGGACTAGGTCGTCCGGGGAGCTGTTTTTT
CASSFSGTRSSGELFF
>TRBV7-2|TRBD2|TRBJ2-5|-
TGTGCCAGCAGCTTCAGCGGGGTCCAAGAGACCCAGTACTTC
CASSFSGVQETQYF
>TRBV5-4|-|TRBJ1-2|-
TGTGCCAGCAGCTTGGATGGGGCCCTTTATGGCTACACCTTC
CASSLDGALYGYTF
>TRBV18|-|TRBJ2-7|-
TGTGCCAGCTCACCTCTTCGCGGGGGCGGCTTGAGCGAGCAGTACTTC
CASSPLRGGGLSEQYF
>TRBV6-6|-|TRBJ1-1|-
TGTGCCAGCAGGGACGGACAGCTGAACACTGAAGCTTTCTTT
CASRDGQLNTEAFF
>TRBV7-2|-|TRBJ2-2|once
TGTGCCAGCAGCTTAGCGATACAGGCCGTGACCGGGGAGCTGTTTTTT
CASSLAIQAVTGELFF